Listed here are 17 T cell receptor beta chains from one sample, sequenced in a study of cytomegalovirus exposure and HLA in healthy donors. In the PCR, 60 Vbeta and 13 Jbeta primers were used. The data were produced by immunoSEQ multiplex PCR, yet TCRdb's version contains in-frame clones alone and is incomplete. The table lists 150,000 to 200,000 clones, approximately 80% of them singletons. The specimen was PBMCs. Receptors originate from a man aged 25-40 years in good health and CMV-seropositive.

The V and J genes are TRBV27 and TRBJ2-7; D is undetermined. The V gene's germline CDR1 is MNHEY and CDR2 SMNVEV (reference sequence). Trimming cost V 3 bases and J 2 bases, with 11 bases left between them. CDR3 length equals 14 residues. CDR3 sequence (DNA): TGTGCCAGCAGTTTCTTACAAAAAACCTACGAGCAGTACTTC. Its translation is CASSFLQKTYEQYF.

The chain uses TRBV2 and TRBJ2-3; D unclear. Trimming left V 8 bases short and J 2 bases short, with 8 bases between. CDR3 length: 12 residues. Germline V gene lookup returns CDR1 SNHLY and CDR2 FYNNEI. DNA for the CDR3: TGTGCCAGCCTACTGCCCACAGATACGCAGTATTTT. It encodes CASLLPTDTQYF.

The chain is built from TRBV11-3 and TRBJ2-7; perhaps TRBD2 as D (5 bases). The CDR3 is 16 residues long. With 1 base removed from V and 0 bases from J, the gap between germline ends came to 13 bases. Germline V CDR1 and CDR2: SGHNT, YENEEA. The CDR3 nucleotides read TGTGCCAGCAGCTTAGGGGTCGGGGATGGCTCCTACGAGCAGTACTTC. Amino acids: CASSLGVGDGSYEQYF.

This sequence joins TRBV6-5 and TRBJ2-5; 10 nucleotides line up with TRBD1. This CDR3 spans 13 amino acids. Germline values: CDR1 MNHEY, CDR2 SVGAGI. The J segment lost 4 bases and the V segment lost 7 bases, leaving 3 bases of the junction unmatched. The CDR3 DNA reads TGTGCCAGCACCAGGACAGGGGGAGAGACCCAGTACTTC. The encoded protein is CASTRTGGETQYF.

The genes are TRBV5-1 and TRBJ1-2; tentatively, D is TRBD1 (6 bases). V was pared by 5 bases and J by 1 base, with 15 bases between. CDR1 and CDR2 (germline): SGHRS, YFSETQ. The CDR3 spans 15 residues. The CDR3 here is CASSSPDRNNYGYTF. CDR3 nucleotides: TGCGCCAGCAGTTCCCCCGACAGGAATAACTATGGCTACACCTTC.

The table lists this clone with a count of one. The genes are TRBV9 and TRBJ2-1, with TRBD2 identical over 13 bases. The V gene's germline CDR1 is SGDLS and CDR2 YYNGEE. V gave up 4 bases and J gave up 11 bases; unmatched junction bases: 15. The CDR3 is 17 residues long. The CDR3 region has the DNA TGTGCCAGCAGCCCAAGTACGGGACTAGCGGGAACCCCGCAGCAGTTCTTC. Its protein is CASSPSTGLAGTPQQFF.

This clone appeared a single time. V usage is TRBV2 and J usage is TRBJ1-5; tentatively, D is TRBD1 (6 bases). The V gene lost 4 bases and the J gene lost 1 base, with 20 bases spanning the gap. Per the germline V gene, CDR1 is SNHLY and CDR2 is FYNNEI. The CDR3 runs 18 residues. Written as DNA, the CDR3 is TGTGCCAGCAGTGTGAGGGCAGGGGATGCCTTAAGCAATCAGCCCCAGCATTTT. Translation gives CASSVRAGDALSNQPQHF.

V is TRBV5-1 and J is TRBJ2-5; D perhaps matches TRBD1 (6 bases). Looked up from germline, CDR1 is SGHRS and CDR2 is YFSETQ. The CDR3 is 15 amino acids. Trimming removed 4 bases at V and 1 base at J, with 14 bases between. CDR3 region: CASSANTGSQETQYF. Here the CDR3 DNA reads TGCGCCAGCAGCGCGAATACAGGGTCCCAAGAGACCCAGTACTTC.

The chain employs TRBV6-5 and TRBJ2-2; TRBD1 matches 8 bases. The germline CDR1 and CDR2 sequences are MNHEY and SVGAGI. Trimming removed 2 bases from V and 4 bases from J; junction bases left unmatched: 3. CDR3 length: 15 residues. CDR3 region: CASSYQGAGTGELFF. The CDR3 coding sequence is TGTGCCAGCAGTTACCAGGGGGCAGGCACCGGGGAGCTGTTTTTT.

V usage is TRBV7-9 and J usage is TRBJ2-1; 7 bases map to TRBD1. V lost 3 bases, J lost 10 bases, and 9 bases stayed unmatched. This CDR3 contains 14 residues. Germline lookup yields CDR1 SEHNR and CDR2 FQNEAQ (reference sequence). CDR3 DNA sequence: TGTGCCAGCAGCTTCCCCACAGGGGAATGGGAGCAGTTCTTC. Amino acids: CASSFPTGEWEQFF.

The chain joins TRBV19 to TRBJ1-5; a possible D gene is TRBD1 (5 bases). Germline loops: CDR1 LNHDA, CDR2 SQIVND (reference sequence). CDR3 size: 13 residues. V was shortened by 5 bases and J by 6 bases, with 11 bases between the two germline ends. Here the CDR3 DNA reads TGTGCCAGTAGTCCGGGGGTTACTCAGCCCCAGCATTTT. It translates to CASSPGVTQPQHF. Drawing the rest from reference TRBV19 and TRBJ1-5, the complete variable domain is DGGITQSPKYLFRKEGQNVTLSCEQNLNHDAMYWYRQDPGQGLRLIYYSQIVNDFQKGDIAEGYSVSREKKESFPLTVTSAQKNPTAFYLCASSPGVTQPQHFGDGTRLSIL.

DNA for the CDR3: TGTGCCAGCAGTTCGCAGGGATACTATGGCTACACCTTC. Translated, it gives CASSSQGYYGYTF. V usage is TRBV6-6 and J usage is TRBJ1-2; D is perhaps TRBD1 (5 bases). Germline assignment: CDR1 MNHNY and CDR2 SVGAGI (reference sequence). CDR3 length: 13 residues. Trimming cost V 4 bases and J 3 bases, with 9 bases left between them.

There are a few counts of this clone. The J gene is TRBJ2-7, the V gene TRBV4-2; 7 bases match TRBD2. The CDR3 totals 19 residues. The V segment lost 3 bases and the J segment 2 bases; nucleotides outside the gene matches: 19. Per the germline V gene, CDR1 is LGHNA and CDR2 is YNFKEQ. CDR3 residues: CASSHHGPRLGGGTYEQYF. For the CDR3, the DNA is TGTGCCAGCAGCCACCACGGGCCACGTTTAGGCGGGGGAACCTACGAGCAGTACTTC.

V gene TRBV11-2 combines with J gene TRBJ2-7; 10 bases line up with TRBD1. The CDR3 has 16 amino acids. CDR1 and CDR2 (germline): SGHAT, FQNNGV. V lost 0 bases and J lost 2; bases outside the gene matches: 4. This chain's CDR3 is CASSLDRDRGPYEQYF. The CDR3 region has the DNA TGTGCCAGCAGCTTAGATCGGGACAGGGGCCCCTACGAGCAGTACTTC. Complete variable domain (other parts from reference TRBV11-2 and TRBJ2-7): EAGVAQSPRYKIIEKRQSVAFWCNPISGHATLYWYQQILGQGPKLLIQFQNNGVVDDSQLPKDRFSAERLKGVDSTLKIQPAKLEDSAVYLCASSLDRDRGPYEQYFGPGTRLTVT.

The rearrangement links TRBV4-2 to TRBJ2-1; 8 nucleotides line up with TRBD2. Trimming cost V 3 bases and J 6 bases; bases outside gene matches: 7. Per the germline V gene, CDR1 is LGHNA and CDR2 is YNFKEQ. The CDR3 has 15 residues. DNA of the CDR3: TGTGCCAGCAGCCAGAGCGGGAGAAGTGGCAATGAGCAGTTCTTC. It translates to CASSQSGRSGNEQFF.

This rearrangement joins TRBV5-6 to TRBJ1-6; TRBD1 agrees at 8 bases. The CDR3 covers 15 residues. Germline lookup yields CDR1 SGHDT and CDR2 YYEEEE. V lost 4 bases and J lost 7; bases outside the gene matches: 7. This CDR3 reads CASSLRTGRNSPLHF. The CDR3 DNA reads TGTGCCAGCAGCCTACGGACAGGGAGGAATTCACCCCTCCACTTT.

Here the CDR3 reads CASSVGTSGGNGQTQYF. The CDR3 bases are TGTGCCAGCAGCGTAGGGACTAGCGGGGGAAATGGCCAGACCCAGTACTTC. The chain couples TRBV11-2 to TRBJ2-5, with 14 bases lining up with TRBD2. Losses at the gene ends were 5 bases for V and 6 bases for J; bases not matched to a gene: 11. CDR1 is SGHAT, CDR2 FQNNGV, per germline. The CDR3 covers 17 residues.